The TCR beta chain described here comes from a study of blood T cell repertoires in COVID-19 (dated by TCRdb to about 2020). Background on the whole study: The collaborator samples originated in the United States, Italy and Spain and spanned the acute and convalescent phases of COVID-19. The material from the prospective study consisted of cDNA or gDNA derived from T cells, B-cell-depleted T cells, or PBMCs. The dataset comprised deeply sampled blood TCRbeta repertoires from subjects exposed to, actively infected with, or recovered from COVID-19. The repertoires were released in a freely available public database intended as a resource for research on the immune response to SARS-CoV-2. Samples came from the ongoing ImmuneRACE study (first 160 participants) plus 1,254 subjects from 6 global collaborators. Nearly every sample came with metadata listing a de-identified subject ID, COVID-19 status, age in years and sex. Where available, HLA class I and class II types were obtained from metadata supplied by the sample provider rather than from assay-based typing.

Participants in the prospective study were enrolled through a virtual design, were aged roughly 18 to 90 years, and lived in some 24 United States geographic areas. In the prospective study, participants were assigned to cohorts based on the clinical history participants reported in a screening survey and a study questionnaire. Recovered participants in ImmuneRACE Cohort 3 were defined by two consecutive negative NP/OP PCR tests, clearance by a healthcare professional, or resolution of symptoms. Each participant in the prospective study had whole blood, serum and a nasopharyngeal or oropharyngeal swab collected by mobile phlebotomists. Participants in the prospective study had the option to provide additional blood draws and questionnaires over an approximately two-month period. Before DNA extraction, prospective study blood samples were shipped either frozen or at room temperature. Ends trimmed: V by 4 bases, J by 9 bases; bases unmatched to a gene: 6. Including the terminal cysteine and phenylalanine, the CDR3 comprises 14 residues. CDR3 DNA only is kept here, 42 bases in frame from base 1. Per the germline V gene, SNHLY is the CDR1 and FYNNEI is the CDR2.

About this clone itself: Its antigen specificity is not known. Qualities for individual bases were not recorded, and no much larger clone is one base off.

TCRbeta CDR3 regions were amplified from genomic DNA by means of the immunoSEQ Assay, a bias-controlled multiplex PCR. Per the original workflow: The number of nucleated cells in each sample was estimated from the amplification of reference gene primers within the assay. To quantify the absolute abundance of each unique TCRbeta CDR3 rearrangement, sequence reads were collapsed and filtered. For each sample, productive Simpson clonality was calculated by taking the square root of Simpson's diversity index across productive rearrangements. What TCRdb holds here is the immuneACCESS table cut down to in-frame rearrangements. Part of the clones is not present; checked against another copy, under half of the missing clones reflect an unresolved V gene, and the others are unexplained. From that table come the V and J calls and clone size; the DNA was used to work out D and trimming. This sample holds 170,000 or so clones; around four fifths were observed only once. In total, the top ten clones hold 15% to 20% of the sample.

Study-level results and caveats: Clinical and demographic metadata were provided uncurated, with the amount varying by source and participant.

The TCR comes from a woman aged 45 to 65 who had recovered from COVID-19. The sequencing sample was made of PBMCs or T cells enriched from blood (not recorded which). The chain employs TRBV2 and TRBJ1-4, with TRBD1 identical over 9 junction bases. The CDR3 protein is CASSGQGEAKKLFF. At the DNA level, the sequence is TGTGCCAGCAGTGGACAGGGGGAAGCGAAAAAACTGTTTTTT.